What follows are 30 T cell receptor beta chains derived from one specimen sequenced in a study of shared clonotypes between healthy human individuals. Measured with immunoSEQ multiplex PCR; TCRdb has only the in-frame clones, and not every one. The repertoire has over 750,000 clones, roughly 96% of them found once; the top ten carry 0.2% to 0.25%. Selected positively for CCR7 and CD45RO-negative, naive CD8 cells excluded terminally differentiated effector memory CD45RA+ cells. The sequenced sample was naive CD8+ T cells sorted from blood. These receptor sequences come from a man aged 30 to 39 in good health.

The gene calls are TRBV6-5 and TRBJ2-1; D is undetermined. Trimming shortened V by 5 bases and J by 7 bases, and 9 bases separated the two germline ends. Germline V gene lookup returns CDR1 MNHEY and CDR2 SVGAGI. The CDR3 sequence is 12 residues long. CDR3 DNA sequence: TGTGCCAGCAGTCCCTCTCGTAATGAGCAGTTCTTC. Protein product: CASSPSRNEQFF.

This rearrangement joins TRBV6-1 to TRBJ2-7; D gene uncertain. CDR1 and CDR2 from the germline V gene are MNHNS and SASEGT. V was pared by 4 bases and J by 3 bases, with 16 bases between. This CDR3 is 15 amino acids long. The CDR3 is CASSGSRSEVYEQYF. In DNA form, the CDR3 reads TGTGCCAGCAGTGGTAGCAGAAGCGAAGTCTACGAGCAGTACTTC.

The V gene is TRBV7-7, the J gene TRBJ2-5; 8 positions agree with TRBD2. Germline assignment: CDR1 SSHAT and CDR2 FNYEAQ (reference sequence). The CDR3 consists of 14 residues. Trimming at V came to 6 bases and at J to 5 bases, leaving 8 bases not matched to a gene. The CDR3 DNA follows: TGTGCCAGCAGTCGGGGGACTAGGGACGAGACCCAGTACTTC. It is translated as CASSRGTRDETQYF.

The rearrangement uses TRBV27 and TRBJ2-3, with D possibly TRBD2 on 5 matching bases. V lost 1 base and J 5 bases, leaving 13 bases between the germline ends. Germline-derived CDR1 and CDR2 are MNHEY and SMNVEV (reference sequence). This CDR3 comprises 15 residues. CDR3 in amino acids: CASSLFAFREDTQYF. The CDR3 DNA reads as TGTGCCAGCAGTTTATTTGCGTTCCGGGAAGATACGCAGTATTTT.

The J gene is TRBJ2-1, the V gene TRBV14, with 10 bases fitting TRBD2. Losses at the gene ends were 2 bases for V and 5 bases for J; bases not matched to a gene: 3. Germline assignment: CDR1 SGHDN and CDR2 FVKESK. This CDR3 is 15 amino acids long. The CDR3 spells CASSQLAGANNEQFF. CDR3 sequence (DNA): TGTGCCAGCAGCCAACTAGCGGGAGCTAACAATGAGCAGTTCTTC. Full variable domain (rest looked up from reference TRBV14 and TRBJ2-1): EAGVTQFPSHSVIEKGQTVTLRCDPISGHDNLYWYRRVMGKEIKFLLHFVKESKQDESGMPNNRFLAERTGGTYSTLKVQPAELEDSGVYFCASSQLAGANNEQFFGPGTRLTVL.

The chain uses TRBV7-9 and TRBJ2-1; TRBD2 matches 7 bases. The germline gives CDR1 SEHNR, CDR2 FQNEAQ (reference sequence). With 1 base clipped from V and 0 bases from J, the junction kept 3 bases outside the gene matches. The CDR3 is 16 residues long. The CDR3 DNA sequence: TGTGCCAGCAGCTTAGATTCTAGCGGCTCCTACAATGAGCAGTTCTTC. Protein sequence: CASSLDSSGSYNEQFF.

This chain links TRBV9 with TRBJ1-5, with a weak D call TRBD1 (6 bases). The germline V gene encodes CDR1 SGDLS and CDR2 YYNGEE. This CDR3 has 14 amino acids. Trimming removed 5 bases from V and 3 bases from J, with 12 bases in between. The CDR3 protein is CASSPDSLNQPQHF. For the CDR3, the DNA is TGTGCCAGCAGTCCGGACAGCCTCAATCAGCCCCAGCATTTT.

This chain connects TRBV7-9 to TRBJ2-3; TRBD2 might be the D (5 bases). This CDR3 spans 15 amino acids. V was clipped by 3 bases and J by 5 bases, with 15 bases between them. CDR1 SEHNR and CDR2 FQNEAQ come from the germline V gene (reference sequence). The CDR3 region is CASSFRGAGRDTQYF. CDR3 coding DNA: TGTGCCAGCAGCTTTAGAGGCGCGGGTCGAGATACGCAGTATTTT.

This chain links TRBV7-2 with TRBJ2-1, with 9 bases lining up with TRBD2. With V trimmed by 3 bases and J by 6 bases, 6 bases remained unmatched. The length of the CDR3 is 15 residues. Germline assignment: CDR1 SGHTA and CDR2 FQGNSA. The CDR3 region is CASSLSSGRGNEQFF. The CDR3, as DNA: TGTGCCAGCAGCTTGAGTAGCGGGAGAGGCAATGAGCAGTTCTTC.

The chain carries TRBV5-1 and TRBJ2-5; TRBD1 agrees at 7 bases. V lost 2 bases, J lost 4 bases, and 8 bases stayed unmatched. The CDR3 is 15 amino acids. CDR1 is SGHRS, CDR2 YFSETQ, per germline. CDR3 region: CASSLLPGGLETQYF. CDR3 bases: TGCGCCAGCAGCTTATTGCCAGGGGGTTTAGAGACCCAGTACTTC.

The count of this clone is one. The chain links TRBV5-1 to TRBJ2-5; TRBD2 is a possible D gene (6 bases). V lost 3 bases and J 2 bases, leaving 11 bases between the germline ends. This CDR3 comprises 14 residues. Germline loops: CDR1 SGHRS, CDR2 YFSETQ. The CDR3 sequence: CASSSWGEQETQYF. CDR3 bases: TGCGCCAGCAGCTCCTGGGGGGAACAAGAGACCCAGTACTTC.

V usage is TRBV6-1 and J usage is TRBJ2-5; TRBD1 might be the D (5 bases). CDR1 MNHNS and CDR2 SASEGT come from the germline V gene. Trimming removed 7 bases from V and 0 bases from J, with 12 bases in between. This CDR3 has 14 amino acids. CDR3 loop: CASKGVAYQETQYF. CDR3 sequence (DNA): TGTGCCAGCAAAGGGGTCGCGTACCAAGAGACCCAGTACTTC.

This chain uses TRBV7-9 with TRBJ2-1; a weak D match, TRBD2 (6 bases). V lost 1 base and J lost 0, with 13 bases in between. The germline V gene has CDR1 SEHNR and CDR2 FQNEAQ (reference sequence). The CDR3 is 17 residues long. The CDR3: CASSLGSLAISYNEQFF. The DNA for the CDR3 is TGTGCCAGCAGCTTAGGCTCGCTAGCGATCTCCTACAATGAGCAGTTCTTC. Using reference TRBV7-9 and TRBJ2-1 for the parts outside the CDR3, the full variable domain is DTGVSQNPRHKITKRGQNVTFRCDPISEHNRLYWYRQTLGQGPEFLTYFQNEAQLEKSRLLSDRFSAERPKGSFSTLEIQRTEQGDSAMYLCASSLGSLAISYNEQFFGPGTRLTVL.

This chain links TRBV5-1 with TRBJ2-7, with D perhaps matching TRBD1 (6 bases). Germline loops: CDR1 SGHRS, CDR2 YFSETQ. The CDR3 has 14 residues. Trimming took off 4 bases at V and 0 bases at J, with 11 bases between the two ends. CDR3 DNA: TGCGCCAGCAGCCCATGGACAGCCTCCTACGAGCAGTACTTC. Translated, it gives CASSPWTASYEQYF.

The rearrangement uses TRBV25-1 and TRBJ2-7, with a weak D call TRBD1 (6 bases). The CDR3 extends over 15 amino acids. Germline-derived CDR1 and CDR2 are MGHDK and SYGVNS. The V end was cut by 3 bases, the J end by 2 bases, with 14 bases between. The CDR3 DNA reads as TGTGCCAGCAGTGACAAGGACAGTAGGCCCTACGAGCAGTACTTC. Protein: CASSDKDSRPYEQYF.

This chain uses TRBV7-9 with TRBJ2-7; TRBD1 might be the D (5 bases). V lost 4 bases, J lost 2 bases, and 9 bases lay in between. In germline, CDR1 is SEHNR, CDR2 FQNEAQ (reference sequence). The CDR3 spans 13 residues. The CDR3 loop is CASSSDSTYEQYF. The CDR3 DNA is TGTGCCAGCAGCTCCGACAGTACCTACGAGCAGTACTTC.

Turning to this clone: This sample also contains other DNA sequences that code for the same CDR3. The chain is built from TRBV6-5 and TRBJ2-7, with unresolved D. The CDR3 contains 14 residues. Germline CDR1 and CDR2: MNHEY and SVGAGI. V lost 0 bases, J lost 3 bases, and 9 bases lay in between. The CDR3 DNA follows: TGTGCCAGCAGTTACTCGATGGGTAGCTACGAGCAGTACTTC. This encodes CASSYSMGSYEQYF.

The chain combines TRBV5-8 with TRBJ2-1, with TRBD2 matching over 12 bases. CDR1 SGHTS and CDR2 YDEGEE come from the germline V gene. V trimming: 4 bases; J trimming: 8 bases; junction bases outside the gene matches: 7. The CDR3 covers 15 residues. The CDR3 loop is CASSPGLAGPYEQFF. CDR3 coding DNA: TGTGCCAGCAGCCCGGGACTAGCGGGTCCCTATGAGCAGTTCTTC.

The CDR3, as DNA: TGTGCCAGCAGCTCGAAAGCGGGGCAACCCTACGAGCAGTACTTC. Protein sequence: CASSSKAGQPYEQYF. The chain carries TRBV7-9 and TRBJ2-7; 7 bases map to TRBD2. The germline V gene encodes CDR1 SEHNR and CDR2 FQNEAQ (reference sequence). V shed 4 bases, J shed 2 bases, and the junction held 8 bases outside the gene matches. This CDR3 region has 15 residues.

V is TRBV28 and J is TRBJ2-1; TRBD1 matches 7 bases. The CDR3 spans 15 residues. The V segment lost 6 bases and the J segment 7 bases; nucleotides outside the gene matches: 12. CDR1 is MDHEN and CDR2 is SYDVKM in the germline V gene. The CDR3 DNA reads as TGTGCCAGCAGGGGACCGGGACAGAATGATAATGAGCAGTTCTTC. Its translation is CASRGPGQNDNEQFF.

V usage is TRBV28 and J usage is TRBJ2-5; possibly TRBD2 for D (5 bases). CDR1 and CDR2 from the germline V gene are MDHEN and SYDVKM. The CDR3 has 16 residues. V lost 6 bases and J lost 3, with 20 bases in between. The CDR3 here is CASRPRLGRDEETQYF. CDR3 DNA: TGTGCCAGCAGACCAAGGTTAGGGAGAGATGAAGAGACCCAGTACTTC.

The chain is built from TRBV2 and TRBJ1-5; possible D gene TRBD1, 5 bases. CDR3 length equals 16 residues. CDR1 is SNHLY, CDR2 FYNNEI, per germline. The ends were cut back, 2 bases at V and 2 bases at J, with 13 bases in the middle. The CDR3 sequence: CASSESWGGGNQPQHF. The CDR3 DNA sequence: TGTGCCAGCAGTGAATCTTGGGGCGGTGGCAATCAGCCCCAGCATTTT.

CDR3 bases: TGTGCCATCAGTGACTGGGGGGGGATGAATGAGCAGTTCTTC. Residues: CAISDWGGMNEQFF. V usage is TRBV10-3 and J usage is TRBJ2-1, with 7 bases matching TRBD2. Looked up from germline, CDR1 is ENHRY and CDR2 is SYGVKD. V was clipped by 3 bases and J by 7 bases; unmatched bases: 6. The CDR3 is 14 amino acids.

The chain employs TRBV7-9 and TRBJ2-1; D is possibly TRBD1 (5 bases). Trimming left V 5 bases short and J 9 bases short, with 11 bases between. The CDR3 consists of 12 residues. The germline gives CDR1 SEHNR, CDR2 FQNEAQ (reference sequence). Written as DNA, the CDR3 is TGTGCCAGCAGCCTGGACACTGGTGAGCAGTTCTTC. It translates to CASSLDTGEQFF.

The rearrangement uses TRBV27 and TRBJ1-2; D possibly corresponds to TRBD1 (5 bases). CDR3 length: 12 amino acids. Germline-derived CDR1 and CDR2 are MNHEY and SMNVEV (reference sequence). Trimming cost V 8 bases and J 8 bases, with 15 bases left between them. The CDR3 DNA reads as TGTGCCAGCTGGGGCAGGGATAAAGGCTACACCTTC. This translates into CASWGRDKGYTF.

The J gene is TRBJ2-1, the V gene TRBV4-3; D perhaps matches TRBD1 (5 bases). The CDR3 extends over 15 amino acids. Trimming stripped 4 bases from V and 0 bases from J, with 10 bases between. Per the germline V gene, CDR1 is LGHNA and CDR2 is YSLEER. As DNA, the CDR3 is TGCGCCAGCAGCCGGGGCTCGAGCTCCTACAATGAGCAGTTCTTC. Translated: CASSRGSSSYNEQFF.

This clone came up a few times. V is TRBV29-1 and J is TRBJ2-1, with unresolved D. Germline V gene data show CDR1 as SQVTM and CDR2 as ANQGSEA. The CDR3 contains 13 residues. The V end lost 8 bases, the J end lost 9 bases, and 20 bases lay between the germline ends. The CDR3 spells CSTTGDSVGEQFF. The DNA of the CDR3 is TGCAGCACGACTGGAGATTCCGTAGGTGAGCAGTTCTTC.

The gene calls are TRBV4-3 and TRBJ2-3; D perhaps matches TRBD2 (6 bases). Trimming cost V 0 bases and J 3 bases, with 13 bases left between them. This CDR3 is built from 16 residues. The germline CDR1 and CDR2 sequences are LGHNA and YSLEER. For the CDR3, the DNA is TGCGCCAGCAGCCAAGAGGCCCCACGGGGGACAGATACGCAGTATTTT. Its translation: CASSQEAPRGTDTQYF.

This rearrangement joins TRBV27 to TRBJ2-7, with 12 bases aligning to TRBD2. This CDR3 spans 18 amino acids. The germline gives CDR1 MNHEY, CDR2 SMNVEV (reference sequence). V trimming: 6 bases; J trimming: 3 bases; junction bases outside the gene matches: 15. CDR3 loop: CASRTGLAGPRRIYEQYF. The CDR3 bases are TGTGCCAGCAGAACTGGACTAGCGGGACCGAGGCGGATCTACGAGCAGTACTTC.

The chain links TRBV7-6 to TRBJ2-6, with TRBD1 matching 9 bases. The length of the CDR3 is 19 residues. The germline CDR1 and CDR2 sequences are SGHVS and FNYEAQ. V lost 5 bases and J lost 0; bases outside the gene matches: 11. The CDR3: CASSPRQGELFSGANVLTF. CDR3 nucleotide sequence: TGTGCCAGCAGCCCCAGACAGGGGGAGCTGTTCTCTGGGGCCAACGTCCTGACTTTC. The full variable domain, in which reference TRBV7-6 and TRBJ2-6 provide the parts outside the CDR3, is GAGVSQSPRYKVTKRGQDVALRCDPISGHVSLYWYRQALGQGPEFLTYFNYEAQQDKSGLPNDRFSAERPEGSISTLTIQRTEQRDSAMYRCASSPRQGELFSGANVLTFGAGSRLTVL.